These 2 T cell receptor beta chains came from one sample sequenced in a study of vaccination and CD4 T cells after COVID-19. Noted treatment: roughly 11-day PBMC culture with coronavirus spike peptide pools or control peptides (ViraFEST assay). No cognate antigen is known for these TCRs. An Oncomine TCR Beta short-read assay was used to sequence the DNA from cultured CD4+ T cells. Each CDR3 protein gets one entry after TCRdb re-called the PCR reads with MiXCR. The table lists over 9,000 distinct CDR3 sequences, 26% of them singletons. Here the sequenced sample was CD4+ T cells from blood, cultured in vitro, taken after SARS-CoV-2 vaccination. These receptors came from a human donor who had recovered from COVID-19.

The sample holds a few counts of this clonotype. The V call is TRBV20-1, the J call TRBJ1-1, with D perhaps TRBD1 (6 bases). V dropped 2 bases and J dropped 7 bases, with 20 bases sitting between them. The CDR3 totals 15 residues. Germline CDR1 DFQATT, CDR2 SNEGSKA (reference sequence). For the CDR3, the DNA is TGCAGTGCTAGAACGCAGGGGTTTAGTGGGGATGAAGCTTTCTTT. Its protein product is CSARTQGFSGDEAFF.

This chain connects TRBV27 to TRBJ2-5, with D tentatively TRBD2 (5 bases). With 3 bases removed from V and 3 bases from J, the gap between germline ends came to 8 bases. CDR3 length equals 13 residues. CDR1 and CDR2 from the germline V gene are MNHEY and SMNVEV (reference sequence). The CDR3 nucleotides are TGTGCCAGCAGTTTGAGGGCCGAAGAGACCCAGTACTTC. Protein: CASSLRAEETQYF.